A selection of T cell receptor beta chains follows, all from one sample in a study of blood T cell repertoires in COVID-19. This table comes from immunoSEQ multiplex PCR, and its TCRdb copy is limited to in-frame clones, with some not included. The data hold some 100,000 clones, with roughly 92% observed a single time. Sequencing was performed on peripheral blood. The receptors were gathered from a man aged 65-85 years with acute or convalescent COVID-19. Each CDR3 is given with its conserved first and last residue. Fields, in order: J gene, D gene, clone size, V gene, CDR3 length, CDR3 protein, CDR3 DNA. A D gene is named only where the DNA matches it firmly. Size is stated for part of the rows, as once, few or many counts, or as a class when the clone is expanded.

TRBJ2-7 TRBD2 . TRBV27 16 CASSSLLAGVSYEQYF TGTGCCAGCAGCTCTCTACTAGCGGGAGTTTCCTACGAGCAGTACTTC
TRBJ1-1 . . TRBV11-2 13 CASSLVGGTEAFF TGTGCCAGCAGCTTAGTCGGAGGGACTGAAGCTTTCTTT
TRBJ2-7 . . TRBV18 14 CASSPDTLKYEQYF TGTGCCAGCTCACCAGACACACTGAAATACGAGCAGTACTTC
TRBJ2-5 . . TRBV5-1 14 CASSLAVGGQTQYF TGCGCCAGCAGCTTGGCGGTCGGGGGGCAGACCCAGTACTTC
TRBJ1-2 TRBD1 . TRBV19 14 CASIPGTGGYGYTF TGTGCCAGTATTCCCGGGACAGGGGGTTATGGCTACACCTTC
TRBJ1-5 TRBD1 . TRBV6-5 15 CASSYSGTGGYKQHF TGTGCCAGCAGTTACTCGGGGACAGGGGGTTATAAACAGCATTTT
TRBJ2-7 TRBD2 . TRBV11-2 14 CASSHGGELNEQYF TGTGCCAGCAGCCATGGGGGGGAGCTCAACGAGCAGTACTTC
TRBJ2-5 TRBD2 . TRBV27 15 CAKPAGLAGEETQYF TGTGCCAAGCCAGCGGGACTAGCGGGGGAAGAGACCCAGTACTTC
TRBJ1-5 . . TRBV6-5 14 CASSLRGANQPQHF TGTGCCAGCAGTTTGCGGGGGGCTAATCAGCCCCAGCATTTT
TRBJ2-3 TRBD2 . TRBV7-6 14 CASSPRGGGDTQYF TGTGCCAGCAGTCCTCGGGGGGGCGGAGATACGCAGTATTTT
TRBJ1-5 . . TRBV15 15 CATSRDRQGHQPQHF TGTGCCACCAGCAGAGATCGGCAGGGGCACCAGCCCCAGCATTTT
TRBJ1-6 . . TRBV3-1/TRBV3-2 17 CASSQDGLFDYNSPLHF TGTGCCAGCAGCCAAGATGGGCTCTTTGACTATAATTCACCCCTCCACTTT
TRBJ2-7 TRBD1 few TRBV3-1/TRBV3-2 15 CASSQAQGAIERQYF TGTGCCAGCAGCCAAGCACAGGGGGCGATTGAACGGCAGTACTTC
TRBJ2-1 TRBD2 . TRBV7-9 15 CASSSSGASYNEQFF TGTGCCAGCAGCTCAAGCGGGGCTTCCTACAATGAGCAGTTCTTC
TRBJ2-1 TRBD2 . TRBV18 15 CASSLGGSSLNEQFF TGTGCCAGCTCACTGGGAGGGAGCTCATTGAATGAGCAGTTCTTC